A single TCR beta chain is shown here with its context. No antigen is known for it. Other DNA sequences within the sample encode an identical CDR3. The CDR3 has 15 amino acids. V trimming: 4 bases; J trimming: 4 bases; junction bases outside the gene matches: 6. Germline V lookup: CDR1 SGHRS, CDR2 YFSETQ. These data originate in a study of shared clonotypes between healthy human individuals. Whole-study findings and limits: Sharing across four donors was highest in naive CD4 (roughly 5%) and lowest in memory CD8 (approximately 0.4%). It was the few donors that limited the genetic and exposure-history diversity represented. Generation probabilities were higher for clonotypes shared across all four sorted-subset donors than for unshared ones.

Sequencing was performed with immunoSEQ multiplex PCR; in TCRdb, only in-frame clones are kept and a portion is missing. This sample carries fewer than 3 million clones, approximately 90% of them seen once, and the ten largest clones take approximately 0.41%. The gene calls are TRBV5-1 and TRBJ2-7; TRBD2 matches 12 bases. The sequence was obtained from a man aged 18 to 29 in good health. Some clones in this sample may be carry-over from other donors' samples. The specimen was naive CD4+ T cells from PBMCs. Noted subset: CD45RA+ positively selected. CDR3 in DNA: TGCGCCAGCAGCCCAAGACTAGCGGGAGCGTACGAGCAGTACTTC. Protein sequence: CASSPRLAGAYEQYF.